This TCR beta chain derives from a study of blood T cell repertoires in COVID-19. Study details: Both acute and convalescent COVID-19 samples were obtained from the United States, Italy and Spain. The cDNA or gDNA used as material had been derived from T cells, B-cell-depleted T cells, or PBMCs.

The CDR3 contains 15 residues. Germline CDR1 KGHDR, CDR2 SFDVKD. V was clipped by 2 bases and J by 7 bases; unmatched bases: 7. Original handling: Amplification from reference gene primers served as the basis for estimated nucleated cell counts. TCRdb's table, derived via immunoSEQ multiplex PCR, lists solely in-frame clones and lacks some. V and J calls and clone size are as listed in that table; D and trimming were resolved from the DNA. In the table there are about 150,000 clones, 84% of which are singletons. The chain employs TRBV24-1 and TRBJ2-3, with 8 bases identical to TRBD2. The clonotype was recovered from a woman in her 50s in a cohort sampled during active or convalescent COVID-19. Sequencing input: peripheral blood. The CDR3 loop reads CATSDSRGDVYTQYF. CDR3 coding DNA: TGTGCCACCAGTGATTCGCGGGGGGATGTGTATACGCAGTATTTT.